The rows below give T cell receptor beta chains drawn from one sample of a study of cytomegalovirus exposure and HLA in healthy donors. Only in-frame clones appear in the TCRdb table, and some are missing; sequencing was by immunoSEQ multiplex PCR. The data show around 130,000 clones, more than 75% seen once. The specimen was PBMCs. These receptors all stem from a woman under 40 in good health and CMV-seronegative. CDR3s include the opening cysteine and the closing phenylalanine or tryptophan. D genes are given only for firm matches. A clone size is listed for some rows: how often the clone was seen (once, few, many), or a class if it is expanded.

V gene	J gene	D gene	clone size	CDR3 protein	CDR3 DNA
TRBV2	TRBJ1-2	TRBD1	NA	CASSSTGQSSYGYTF	TGTGCCAGCAGTTCTACGGGACAGTCAAGCTATGGCTACACCTTC
TRBV23-1	TRBJ1-5	NA	NA	CASSQSKGGPVGNQPQHF	TGCGCCAGCAGTCAATCGAAAGGTGGGCCCGTTGGCAATCAGCCCCAGCATTTT
TRBV7-2	TRBJ1-6	NA	many	CASSRQQGTSPLHF	TGTGCCAGCAGCCGTCAACAGGGTACTTCACCCCTCCACTTT
TRBV6-1	TRBJ1-1	NA	NA	CASSDISEVGAEAFF	TGTGCCAGCAGTGATATTAGTGAGGTCGGGGCTGAAGCTTTCTTT
TRBV29-1	TRBJ2-1	NA	NA	CSAQGTINEQFF	TGCAGCGCCCAGGGGACTATCAATGAGCAGTTCTTC
TRBV4-3	TRBJ2-1	TRBD2	NA	CASSQGERGPQFF	TGCGCCAGCAGCCAAGGTGAGCGGGGCCCGCAGTTCTTC
TRBV7-3	TRBJ1-2	NA	NA	CASSLGEGTRYGYTF	TGTGCCAGCAGCTTAGGGGAGGGGACACGATATGGCTACACCTTC
TRBV6-5	TRBJ2-3	NA	few	CASSPPGVVTDTQYF	TGTGCCAGCAGTCCCCCCGGGGTCGTGACAGATACGCAGTATTTT
TRBV7-2	TRBJ2-7	NA	once	CASSLVGWGGSAYEQYF	TGTGCCAGCAGCTTAGTGGGTTGGGGAGGCTCAGCCTACGAGCAGTACTTC
TRBV7-9	TRBJ2-3	NA	once	CATTSLRGTDTQYF	TGTGCCACCACCTCTTTGCGGGGAACAGATACGCAGTATTTT
TRBV30	TRBJ2-6	NA	NA	CAWKPGANVLTF	TGTGCCTGGAAGCCTGGGGCCAACGTCCTGACTTTC
TRBV19	TRBJ2-3	NA	NA	CASGPRPGSSTDTQYF	TGTGCCAGTGGCCCCCGGCCAGGGTCTAGCACAGATACGCAGTATTTT
TRBV2	TRBJ1-3	NA	once	CASSELAGLISGNTIYF	TGTGCCAGCAGTGAACTTGCTGGACTTATCTCTGGAAACACCATATATTTT
TRBV11-3	TRBJ2-1	NA	NA	CASGRTRYNEQFF	TGTGCCAGCGGAAGGACAAGGTACAATGAGCAGTTCTTC
TRBV30	TRBJ1-2	NA	NA	CAWTVREHSTF	TGTGCCTGGACCGTCCGGGAGCACTCGACATTC
TRBV15	TRBJ1-2	NA	NA	CATSSTGQGSARYTF	TGTGCCACCAGCAGCACAGGGCAGGGGTCGGCCCGATACACCTTC
TRBV5-1	TRBJ1-2	NA	NA	CASSLGRAYGYTF	TGCGCCAGCAGCTTGGGCAGGGCGTATGGCTACACCTTC
TRBV6-5	TRBJ2-7	TRBD1	few	CASRRQGGSYEQYF	TGTGCCAGCAGACGACAGGGTGGATCCTACGAGCAGTACTTC
TRBV6-5	TRBJ2-7	NA	NA	CASSYSRQTYEQYF	TGTGCCAGCAGTTACTCGAGGCAGACCTACGAGCAGTACTTC
TRBV5-1	TRBJ1-1	TRBD1	NA	CASSLVGTGVVEAFF	TGCGCCAGCAGCTTGGTCGGGACAGGGGTCGTTGAAGCTTTCTTT
TRBV27	TRBJ2-7	NA	once	CASSRTFRYEQYF	TGTGCCAGCAGCAGGACTTTTCGCTACGAGCAGTACTTC
TRBV27	TRBJ1-2	TRBD1	few	CASSQSTGGRGGYTF	TGTGCCAGCAGTCAATCTACAGGGGGTCGCGGTGGCTACACCTTC
TRBV7-2	TRBJ1-2	TRBD1	NA	CASSSTGFGYTF	TGTGCCAGCAGCTCGACAGGGTTTGGCTACACCTTC
TRBV18	TRBJ2-7	TRBD2	few	CASHGGGHEQYF	TGTGCCAGCCACGGGGGGGGCCACGAGCAGTACTTC
TRBV15	TRBJ2-2	TRBD2	NA	CATSSALGGGYTGELFF	TGTGCCACCAGCAGTGCGCTGGGCGGGGGGTATACCGGGGAGCTGTTTTTT
TRBV30	TRBJ1-5	NA	NA	CAWSVGQDQPQHF	TGTGCCTGGAGTGTGGGGCAGGACCAGCCCCAGCATTTT
TRBV5-6	TRBJ1-5	TRBD1	NA	CASSADRVGQPQHF	TGTGCCAGCAGCGCGGACAGGGTTGGGCAGCCCCAGCATTTT
TRBV2	TRBJ1-2	NA	NA	CAGKTDNYGYTF	TGTGCCGGAAAGACAGATAACTATGGCTACACCTTC
TRBV7-2	TRBJ2-7	TRBD2	once	CASSLNGGAHEQYF	TGTGCCAGCAGCTTAAACGGGGGGGCCCACGAGCAGTACTTC
TRBV6-1	TRBJ1-1	NA	NA	CASYLRVAGGTEAFF	TGTGCCAGCTACCTACGGGTTGCGGGAGGCACTGAAGCTTTCTTT
TRBV5-6	TRBJ2-3	NA	once	CASSGRDNTDTQYF	TGTGCCAGCAGCGGCAGGGACAACACAGATACGCAGTATTTT